This TCR beta chain was documented in a study of blood T cell repertoires in COVID-19. Looking at the study overall: Sites in the United States, Italy and Spain provided acute and convalescent COVID-19 samples.

The method was immunoSEQ multiplex PCR; TCRdb's version includes in-frame clones alone and lacks a portion of them. The sample has over 25,000 clones; 75% to 95% are singletons. This clone has more than one count but fewer than ten. The CDR3 covers 14 residues. V lost 2 bases, J lost 7 bases, and 5 bases stayed unmatched. The germline V gene encodes CDR1 MGHRA and CDR2 YSYEKL. The sample comprised peripheral blood. V is TRBV4-1 and J is TRBJ1-5, with 7 bases that match TRBD1. The source of this sequence is a human donor with active COVID-19. The donor label of this sample is uncertain. CDR3 sequence reads: CASSQPTGRQPQHF. CDR3 sequence (DNA): TGCGCCAGCAGCCAACCGACAGGGAGACAGCCCCAGCATTTT.